One T cell receptor beta chain is described in this entry. The sample originates from a study of T cells in localized non-small cell lung cancer. The table came from immunoSEQ multiplex PCR; TCRdb's copy has only in-frame clones and leaves some out. There are over a thousand clones in the sample; about a fifth occur only once, and 15% lies in the top ten. Sequencing was performed on lung tumor tissue, taken before any cancer treatment. This sequence originates from a male donor older than 55 with stage II squamous cell lung carcinoma.

CDR3 nucleotide sequence: TGTGCCAGCAGCCAAGGCGGGGCACAAAACACTGAAGCTTTCTTT. Translated: CASSQGGAQNTEAFF. The rearrangement uses TRBV14 and TRBJ1-1; possible D gene TRBD1, 5 bases. Trimming left V 1 base short and J 2 bases short, with 11 bases between. The CDR3 totals 15 residues. CDR1 is SGHDN, CDR2 FVKESK, per germline.